Listed below are T cell receptor beta chains from one sample, sequenced in a study of CD8 T cells in ankylosing spondylitis. TCRdb processed the 5' RACE reads anew with MiXCR; each CDR3 protein has one entry. Of 350,000 to 450,000 distinct CDR3 sequences in the sample, 26% were seen once. The specimen sequenced was blood, either unsorted or a sorted T cell fraction (not recorded which). The receptors here all came from a male donor with ankylosing spondylitis. CDR3s include the opening cysteine and the closing phenylalanine or tryptophan. Fields, in order: V gene, clone size, D gene, J gene, CDR3 protein, CDR3 DNA. D genes are given only for firm matches. Size values are once, few and many counts, or a class for expanded clones, and some rows have none.

V gene: TRBV11-2
clone size: few
D gene: TRBD2
J gene: TRBJ2-3
CDR3 protein: CASSSRIAGSISTDTQYF
CDR3 DNA: TGTGCCAGCAGCTCCCGGATAGCGGGGAGCATTAGCACAGATACGCAGTATTTT

V gene: TRBV7-9
clone size: .
D gene: TRBD1
J gene: TRBJ1-1
CDR3 protein: CASSLEGGLNAFF
CDR3 DNA: TGTGCCAGCAGCTTAGAAGGGGGCCTTAACGCTTTCTTT

V gene: TRBV24-1
clone size: once
D gene: TRBD1
J gene: TRBJ2-3
CDR3 protein: CATSDRDSSQYF
CDR3 DNA: TGTGCCACCAGTGATCGGGACAGTTCGCAGTATTTT

V gene: TRBV5-1
clone size: few
D gene: .
J gene: TRBJ2-4
CDR3 protein: CASSLALGSNIQYF
CDR3 DNA: TGCGCCAGCAGCTTGGCTCTTGGGTCAAACATTCAGTACTTC

V gene: TRBV9
clone size: .
D gene: TRBD2
J gene: TRBJ2-7
CDR3 protein: CASSVSGRSYEQYF
CDR3 DNA: TGTGCCAGCAGCGTTAGCGGGAGATCCTACGAGCAGTACTTC

V gene: TRBV5-1
clone size: .
D gene: .
J gene: TRBJ2-1
CDR3 protein: CASSLDPTAYNEQFF
CDR3 DNA: TGCGCCAGCAGCTTGGATCCGACTGCCTACAATGAGCAGTTCTTC

V gene: TRBV20-1
clone size: .
D gene: TRBD2
J gene: TRBJ2-1
CDR3 protein: CSARLATPYNEQFF
CDR3 DNA: TGCAGTGCCAGACTAGCTACCCCCTACAATGAGCAGTTCTTC

V gene: TRBV5-1
clone size: many
D gene: .
J gene: TRBJ2-6
CDR3 protein: CASSSSRFDSGANVLTF
CDR3 DNA: TGCGCCAGCAGCAGCTCACGATTTGACTCTGGGGCCAACGTCCTGACTTTC

V gene: TRBV5-1
clone size: few
D gene: .
J gene: TRBJ2-3
CDR3 protein: CASSLALGPPTDTQYF
CDR3 DNA: TGCGCCAGCAGCTTAGCTTTAGGCCCCCCCACAGATACGCAGTATTTT

V gene: TRBV18
clone size: few
D gene: .
J gene: TRBJ2-3
CDR3 protein: CASSPVRGTADTQYF
CDR3 DNA: TGTGCCAGCTCACCGGTGCGCGGGACCGCAGATACGCAGTATTTT

V gene: TRBV30
clone size: .
D gene: TRBD1
J gene: TRBJ2-2
CDR3 protein: CAWRRQGATGELFF
CDR3 DNA: TGTGCCTGGAGACGACAGGGGGCCACCGGGGAGCTGTTTTTT

V gene: TRBV12-3/TRBV12-4
clone size: few
D gene: TRBD1
J gene: TRBJ2-2
CDR3 protein: CASSRGQGAGGELFF
CDR3 DNA: TGTGCCAGCAGCCGAGGACAGGGGGCAGGCGGGGAGCTGTTTTTT

V gene: TRBV20-1
clone size: .
D gene: TRBD2
J gene: TRBJ2-1
CDR3 protein: CSAEGTGGSSYNEQFF
CDR3 DNA: TGCAGTGCCGAAGGTACGGGAGGGAGCTCCTACAATGAGCAGTTCTTC

V gene: TRBV5-1
clone size: .
D gene: .
J gene: TRBJ2-3
CDR3 protein: CASSLGWGRDSTDTQYF
CDR3 DNA: TGCGCCAGCAGCTTGGGATGGGGGCGGGACAGCACAGATACGCAGTATTTT

V gene: TRBV7-2
clone size: .
D gene: .
J gene: TRBJ1-5
CDR3 protein: CASSLNLGDQPQHF
CDR3 DNA: TGTGCCAGCAGCTTAAATCTAGGGGATCAGCCCCAGCATTTT

V gene: TRBV12-3/TRBV12-4
clone size: .
D gene: .
J gene: TRBJ1-5
CDR3 protein: CASIPGHSNQPQHF
CDR3 DNA: TGTGCCAGCATCCCGGGACACTCGAATCAGCCCCAGCATTTT

V gene: TRBV28
clone size: .
D gene: .
J gene: TRBJ1-2
CDR3 protein: CASSVSAEGYGYTF
CDR3 DNA: TGTGCCAGCAGTGTATCTGCAGAGGGATATGGCTACACCTTC

V gene: TRBV19
clone size: .
D gene: .
J gene: TRBJ1-6
CDR3 protein: CASSLQIGSPLHF
CDR3 DNA: TGTGCCAGTAGTCTCCAAATCGGATCACCCCTCCACTTT

V gene: TRBV6-1
clone size: once
D gene: .
J gene: TRBJ2-5
CDR3 protein: CASSEASRGPETQYF
CDR3 DNA: TGTGCCAGCAGTGAAGCTAGTAGAGGGCCAGAGACCCAGTACTTC

V gene: TRBV25-1
clone size: .
D gene: .
J gene: TRBJ2-5
CDR3 protein: CASSASTRETQYF
CDR3 DNA: TGTGCCAGCAGTGCTTCGACGCGAGAGACCCAGTACTTC

V gene: TRBV6-2/TRBV6-3
clone size: few
D gene: .
J gene: TRBJ2-2
CDR3 protein: CASRPGGANTGELFF
CDR3 DNA: TGTGCCAGCAGACCAGGGGGGGCTAACACCGGGGAGCTGTTTTTT

V gene: TRBV5-6
clone size: .
D gene: .
J gene: TRBJ1-3
CDR3 protein: CASSLGPRAGNTIYF
CDR3 DNA: TGTGCCAGCAGCTTGGGGCCCAGGGCTGGAAACACCATATATTTT

V gene: TRBV20-1
clone size: .
D gene: TRBD2
J gene: TRBJ2-1
CDR3 protein: CSVAGEANEQFF
CDR3 DNA: TGCAGTGTGGCGGGAGAGGCCAATGAGCAGTTCTTC

V gene: TRBV20-1
clone size: .
D gene: .
J gene: TRBJ2-2
CDR3 protein: CSASPGTLNTGELFF
CDR3 DNA: TGCAGTGCTAGTCCCGGGACACTAAACACCGGGGAGCTGTTTTTT

V gene: TRBV5-1
clone size: few
D gene: TRBD1
J gene: TRBJ1-1
CDR3 protein: CASSLDPGGSTEAFF
CDR3 DNA: TGCGCCAGCAGCTTGGACCCAGGGGGTTCCACTGAAGCTTTCTTT

V gene: TRBV11-2
clone size: few
D gene: TRBD1
J gene: TRBJ1-1
CDR3 protein: CASSFLEQGNTEVFF
CDR3 DNA: TGTGCCAGCAGCTTTCTCGAACAGGGGAACACTGAAGTTTTCTTT

V gene: TRBV15
clone size: .
D gene: .
J gene: TRBJ2-1
CDR3 protein: CATSRDRPARRSYNEQFF
CDR3 DNA: TGTGCCACCAGCAGAGATCGTCCCGCCAGGCGCTCCTACAATGAGCAGTTCTTC

V gene: TRBV3-1
clone size: .
D gene: .
J gene: TRBJ2-5
CDR3 protein: CASSQDIETQYF
CDR3 DNA: TGTGCCAGCAGCCAAGATATTGAGACCCAGTACTTC

V gene: TRBV7-6
clone size: .
D gene: TRBD2
J gene: TRBJ2-7
CDR3 protein: CASSSTGGRIPYSYEQYF
CDR3 DNA: TGTGCCAGCAGCTCCACGGGCGGGAGGATTCCTTATTCCTACGAGCAGTACTTC

V gene: TRBV25-1
clone size: .
D gene: .
J gene: TRBJ1-1
CDR3 protein: CASSPPILTEAFF
CDR3 DNA: TGTGCCAGCAGTCCTCCCATTCTAACTGAAGCTTTCTTT

V gene: TRBV4-1
clone size: .
D gene: .
J gene: TRBJ2-3
CDR3 protein: CASSQDLPTDTQYF
CDR3 DNA: TGCGCCAGCAGCCAAGATCTTCCCACAGATACGCAGTATTTT

V gene: TRBV3-1
clone size: .
D gene: .
J gene: TRBJ1-2
CDR3 protein: CASSQRYEMGGYTF
CDR3 DNA: TGTGCCAGCAGCCAGAGATATGAAATGGGTGGCTACACCTTC

V gene: TRBV20-1
clone size: few
D gene: .
J gene: TRBJ2-1
CDR3 protein: CSARETINEQFF
CDR3 DNA: TGCAGTGCTAGAGAAACCATCAATGAGCAGTTCTTC

V gene: TRBV24-1
clone size: .
D gene: TRBD2
J gene: TRBJ2-1
CDR3 protein: CATSGTSGPYNEQFF
CDR3 DNA: TGTGCCACCAGCGGGACTAGCGGGCCATACAATGAGCAGTTCTTC

V gene: TRBV15
clone size: few
D gene: .
J gene: TRBJ1-1
CDR3 protein: CATSRDWRMLNTEAFF
CDR3 DNA: TGTGCCACCAGCAGAGATTGGAGGATGCTGAACACTGAAGCTTTCTTT

V gene: TRBV5-5
clone size: .
D gene: .
J gene: TRBJ2-3
CDR3 protein: CASSEINGDTQYF
CDR3 DNA: TGTGCCAGCAGTGAAATAAATGGAGATACGCAGTATTTT

V gene: TRBV20-1
clone size: few
D gene: .
J gene: TRBJ1-4
CDR3 protein: CSARGVRGTNEKLFF
CDR3 DNA: TGCAGTGCTAGAGGGGTCCGGGGAACTAATGAAAAACTGTTTTTT

V gene: TRBV4-1
clone size: .
D gene: TRBD1
J gene: TRBJ2-4
CDR3 protein: CASSPGQTHAKNIQYF
CDR3 DNA: TGCGCCAGCAGCCCGGGACAGACCCACGCCAAAAACATTCAGTACTTC

V gene: TRBV5-1
clone size: .
D gene: .
J gene: TRBJ2-1
CDR3 protein: CASSLDSTGWFVYNEQFF
CDR3 DNA: TGCGCCAGCAGCTTGGATAGCACAGGGTGGTTCGTGTACAATGAGCAGTTCTTC

V gene: TRBV20-1
clone size: few
D gene: .
J gene: TRBJ2-7
CDR3 protein: CSARKAEPYEQYF
CDR3 DNA: TGCAGTGCTCGTAAGGCAGAACCCTACGAGCAGTACTTC

V gene: TRBV19
clone size: few
D gene: TRBD2
J gene: TRBJ2-1
CDR3 protein: CASRRRTSGNLAGESSYNEQFF
CDR3 DNA: TGTGCCAGTAGGCGTAGGACTAGCGGGAATCTCGCAGGGGAAAGCTCCTACAATGAGCAGTTCTTC

V gene: TRBV29-1
clone size: .
D gene: .
J gene: TRBJ2-2
CDR3 protein: CSVGGPHAGELFF
CDR3 DNA: TGCAGCGTTGGTGGACCCCACGCCGGGGAGCTGTTTTTT

V gene: TRBV3-1
clone size: few
D gene: TRBD1
J gene: TRBJ2-5
CDR3 protein: CASSQRTGPQETQYF
CDR3 DNA: TGTGCCAGCAGCCAGCGGACAGGCCCACAAGAGACCCAGTACTTC

V gene: TRBV3-1
clone size: few
D gene: TRBD2
J gene: TRBJ2-2
CDR3 protein: CASSQVKAASGRSRELFF
CDR3 DNA: TGTGCCAGCAGCCAAGTTAAGGCGGCTAGCGGGAGAAGCCGGGAGCTGTTTTTT

V gene: TRBV6-1
clone size: .
D gene: .
J gene: TRBJ1-3
CDR3 protein: CASSINSGNTIYF
CDR3 DNA: TGTGCCAGCAGTATAAACTCTGGAAACACCATATATTTT

V gene: TRBV24-1
clone size: once
D gene: TRBD2
J gene: TRBJ2-1
CDR3 protein: CATSDETSGGNEQFF
CDR3 DNA: TGTGCCACCAGTGATGAGACTAGCGGGGGCAATGAGCAGTTCTTC

V gene: TRBV6-1
clone size: few
D gene: TRBD2
J gene: TRBJ2-2
CDR3 protein: CAILRPAGGIGELFF
CDR3 DNA: TGTGCCATCCTGAGGCCAGCGGGAGGAATCGGGGAGCTGTTTTTT

V gene: TRBV30
clone size: few
D gene: .
J gene: TRBJ1-5
CDR3 protein: CAFDLGGQPQHF
CDR3 DNA: TGTGCCTTCGACTTGGGAGGGCAGCCCCAGCATTTT

V gene: TRBV7-8
clone size: .
D gene: .
J gene: TRBJ2-1
CDR3 protein: CASSFNRENNEQFF
CDR3 DNA: TGTGCCAGCAGCTTCAACAGGGAAAACAATGAGCAGTTCTTC